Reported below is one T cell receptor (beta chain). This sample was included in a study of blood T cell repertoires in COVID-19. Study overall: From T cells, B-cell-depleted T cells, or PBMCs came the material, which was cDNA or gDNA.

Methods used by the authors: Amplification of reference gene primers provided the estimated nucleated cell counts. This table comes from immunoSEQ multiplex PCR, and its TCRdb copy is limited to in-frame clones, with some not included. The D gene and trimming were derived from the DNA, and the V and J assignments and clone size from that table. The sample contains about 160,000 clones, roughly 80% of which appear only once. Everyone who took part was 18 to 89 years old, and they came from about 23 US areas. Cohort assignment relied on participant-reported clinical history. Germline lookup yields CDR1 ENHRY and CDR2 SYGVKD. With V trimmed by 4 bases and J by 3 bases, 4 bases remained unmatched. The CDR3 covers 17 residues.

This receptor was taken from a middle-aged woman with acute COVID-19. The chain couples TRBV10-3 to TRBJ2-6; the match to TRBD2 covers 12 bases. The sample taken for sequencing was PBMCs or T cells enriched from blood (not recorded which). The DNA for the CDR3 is TGTGCCATCAGTGGGACTAGCGGGAAGGATGGGGCCAACGTCCTGACTTTC. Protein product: CAISGTSGKDGANVLTF.